Described below is a single T cell receptor (beta chain) sequence and its context. What it binds is unknown. The record originates from a study of response to subunit inactivated influenza vaccine. Trimming stripped 7 bases from V and 6 bases from J, with 15 bases between. This CDR3 comprises 14 residues. Study-level results: The study's authors posited that every seasonal influenza vaccination enlists few new T cells.

TCRdb reprocessed the RT-PCR reads via MiXCR and lists one record per CDR3 protein. The sample consists of over 750,000 distinct CDR3 sequences, around 20% of them appearing once. Sequences were derived from PBMCs from blood, sampled 4 to 6 days after vaccination. This clonotype was sampled from a man over 45 who received an inactivated influenza vaccine. The rearrangement joins TRBV12-3 or TRBV12-4 to TRBJ2-2; D not certain. CDR3 DNA: TGTGCCAGCACCCCGGCTCTTGTGTCCGGGGAGCTGTTTTTT. Translated: CASTPALVSGELFF.